This is a list of T cell receptor beta chains from one sample in a study of blood T cell repertoires in COVID-19. Clones were read by immunoSEQ multiplex PCR, and TCRdb kept only the in-frame ones, dropping some. The repertoire holds fewer than 250,000 clones, with 85% to 90% as singletons. The sample taken for sequencing was peripheral blood. The receptors shown here come from a man between 25 and 39 years old with COVID-19, enrolled during active disease. The conserved cysteine and the conserved F or W are not part of the CDR3 here. The order of the fields is V gene, J gene, CDR3 protein.

v_call: TRBV9
j_call: TRBJ2-1
cdr3_aa: ASSVDGGTYNEQF

v_call: TRBV19
j_call: TRBJ1-2
cdr3_aa: ASKPGGIYGYT

v_call: TRBV27
j_call: TRBJ2-1
cdr3_aa: ASSLWAGGSHEQF

v_call: TRBV6-5
j_call: TRBJ2-7
cdr3_aa: ASSSQTGVLSYEQY

v_call: TRBV7-9
j_call: TRBJ2-6
cdr3_aa: ASNSGQGPGANVLT

v_call: TRBV28
j_call: TRBJ1-1
cdr3_aa: ASSLPTGVNTEAF

v_call: TRBV5-6
j_call: TRBJ2-7
cdr3_aa: ASSFFAGSFGQETYEQY

v_call: TRBV19
j_call: TRBJ1-5
cdr3_aa: ASSIGTAGFNQPQH

v_call: TRBV7-2
j_call: TRBJ2-2
cdr3_aa: ASSLNGDTGELF

v_call: TRBV30
j_call: TRBJ1-5
cdr3_aa: AWNRRGLSSNQPQH

v_call: TRBV27
j_call: TRBJ2-1
cdr3_aa: ASSFGYSRF

v_call: TRBV7-2
j_call: TRBJ1-1
cdr3_aa: ASSLSVGQGDVAEAF

v_call: TRBV18
j_call: TRBJ2-7
cdr3_aa: ATTTWTSHEQY

v_call: TRBV25-1
j_call: TRBJ1-2
cdr3_aa: ASSPDRTNYGYT

v_call: TRBV27
j_call: TRBJ1-1
cdr3_aa: ASSLGRGRVNTEAF

v_call: TRBV6-2/TRBV6-3
j_call: TRBJ1-1
cdr3_aa: ASSRGQGSTEAF

v_call: TRBV29-1
j_call: TRBJ1-2
cdr3_aa: SVESSGGGYT

v_call: TRBV12-5
j_call: TRBJ2-5
cdr3_aa: ASGLGGETQY

v_call: TRBV5-4
j_call: TRBJ1-1
cdr3_aa: ASSLANRDFEAF

v_call: TRBV7-9
j_call: TRBJ2-3
cdr3_aa: ASSLGQGTDTQY

v_call: TRBV29-1
j_call: TRBJ1-5
cdr3_aa: SVSTGGNQPQH

v_call: TRBV6-6
j_call: TRBJ1-1
cdr3_aa: ASTSRDRYMNTEAF

v_call: TRBV4-3
j_call: TRBJ1-2
cdr3_aa: ASSQDRLLRGYT

v_call: TRBV7-3
j_call: TRBJ2-1
cdr3_aa: ASSLRGPQGNEQF

v_call: TRBV30
j_call: TRBJ1-6
cdr3_aa: AWSIGTVNSPLH

v_call: TRBV7-2
j_call: TRBJ1-2
cdr3_aa: ASSQGGPQNYGYT

v_call: TRBV5-1
j_call: TRBJ2-7
cdr3_aa: ASSLTGLGEQY

v_call: TRBV24-1
j_call: TRBJ2-3
cdr3_aa: ATSDNRGGLNTQY

v_call: TRBV7-2
j_call: TRBJ2-2
cdr3_aa: ASSVGQGSTGELF

v_call: TRBV5-5
j_call: TRBJ1-2
cdr3_aa: ASSLVSGGGYT